Each of the 19 T cell receptor beta chains below was sequenced from the same sample in a study of OX40 agonist ivuxolimab in advanced cancers. Profiled with immunoSEQ multiplex PCR; TCRdb holds only in-frame clones, not every one. The repertoire includes around 50,000 clones, 91% of them detected once, and roughly 13% sits in the top ten. This sample comprised CD4+ or CD8+ T cells sorted from blood, obtained in a trial of the OX40 agonist ivuxolimab. Source of these receptors: an adult with an advanced solid tumor such as melanoma, head and neck, liver or kidney cancer.

As DNA, the CDR3 is TGTGCCAGCAGCATGGGACAGGGGGCTTCACCCCTCCACTTT. This encodes CASSMGQGASPLHF. The V call is TRBV11-3, the J call TRBJ1-6; 12 bases fit TRBD1. The ends lost 5 bases at V and 9 bases at J; junction bases unmatched: 2. CDR1 and CDR2 (germline): SGHNT, YENEEA. The CDR3 spans 14 residues.

The chain links TRBV11-2 to TRBJ1-1; no definite D call. The CDR3 has 13 residues. Germline CDR1 reads SGHAT; CDR2 reads FQNNGV. The ends were cut back, 0 bases at V and 8 bases at J, with 10 bases in the middle. CDR3 protein: CASSLDLGSEAFF. CDR3 DNA sequence: TGTGCCAGCAGCTTAGATCTCGGCAGCGAAGCTTTCTTT.

This sequence joins TRBV11-3 and TRBJ2-2, with D possibly TRBD1 on 5 matching bases. The V gene's germline CDR1 is SGHNT and CDR2 YENEEA. Trimming stripped 0 bases from V and 3 bases from J, with 5 bases between. This CDR3 has 14 amino acids. The CDR3 protein is CASSLDRDTGELFF. Written as DNA, the CDR3 is TGTGCCAGCAGCTTAGACAGGGACACCGGGGAGCTGTTTTTT.

This chain uses TRBV12-2 with TRBJ2-1; whether TRBD1, the table's D call, matches the DNA was not checked. TRBV12-2 corresponds to a pseudogene. CDR3 size: 17 residues. CDR3 in DNA: TGTGCAAGTCGCTTACGGGGGGACAGGGGCGCCTACAATGAGCAGTTCTTC. Protein sequence: CASRLRGDRGAYNEQFF.

The rearrangement uses TRBV6-5 and TRBJ1-4, with 7 bases identical to TRBD1. J lost 10 bases, V lost 5 bases, and 7 bases had no gene match. CDR3 size: 13 residues. The germline gives CDR1 MNHEY, CDR2 SVGAGI. CDR3: CASSNRQGGKLFF. The CDR3 DNA reads as TGTGCCAGCAGTAACCGACAGGGTGGAAAACTGTTTTTT.

The V and J genes are TRBV7-3 and TRBJ2-2, with no clear D. With 6 bases removed from V and 4 bases from J, the gap between germline ends came to 9 bases. The germline CDR1 and CDR2 sequences are SGHTA and FQGTGA. The CDR3 is made up of 13 amino acids. Here the CDR3 reads CASSFQSTGELFF. As DNA, the CDR3 is TGTGCCAGCAGTTTCCAGTCCACCGGGGAGCTGTTTTTT.

The chain recombines TRBV28 with TRBJ2-5, with 7 bases fitting TRBD2. CDR3 size: 13 residues. V was clipped by 6 bases and J by 4 bases; unmatched bases: 5. CDR1 is MDHEN and CDR2 is SYDVKM in the germline V gene. In nucleotides, the CDR3 is TGTGCCAGCAGCTGGGGAGGGAGAGAGACCCAGTACTTC. Its protein product is CASSWGGRETQYF.

The rearrangement links TRBV18 to TRBJ1-2, with TRBD1 as a possible D gene (5 bases). Per the germline V gene, CDR1 is KGHSH and CDR2 is LQKENI. V was trimmed by 0 bases and J by 8 bases, leaving 22 bases between them. The CDR3 is 17 residues long. Here the CDR3 DNA reads TGTGCCAGCTCACCACCGCTCTTTACTGGCAGGGAAATGGGCTACACCTTC. This gives the protein CASSPPLFTGREMGYTF.

The rearrangement uses TRBV19 and TRBJ2-4, with 7 positions matching TRBD1. Trimming at V came to 4 bases and at J to 5 bases, leaving 8 bases not matched to a gene. The CDR3 runs to 15 residues. Germline V gene sequence: CDR1 LNHDA, CDR2 SQIVND (reference sequence). The CDR3 loop reads CASSTRQGFENIQYF. The CDR3 DNA reads as TGTGCCAGTAGTACACGACAGGGTTTTGAAAACATTCAGTACTTC.

This chain uses TRBV10-3 with TRBJ2-6; the match to TRBD1 covers 9 bases. Per the germline V gene, CDR1 is ENHRY and CDR2 is SYGVKD. This CDR3 region has 17 residues. V was pared by 5 bases and J by 0 bases, with 5 bases of the junction left unmatched. The DNA for the CDR3 is TGTGCCATCAGTCCTGCGGGACAGGGCTCTGGGGCCAACGTCCTGACTTTC. The encoded protein is CAISPAGQGSGANVLTF.

The CDR3 reads CASSLQGNQPQHF. The CDR3 coding sequence is TGTGCCAGCAGTTTGCAGGGAAATCAGCCCCAGCATTTT. The chain uses TRBV6-5 and TRBJ1-5; perhaps TRBD1 as D (5 bases). Looked up from germline, CDR1 is MNHEY and CDR2 is SVGAGI. The CDR3 is made up of 13 amino acids. V shed 4 bases and J shed 4 bases, with 8 bases lying between them.

This chain joins TRBV10-3 and TRBJ1-3, with a weak D call TRBD1 (5 bases). This CDR3 is built from 15 residues. CDR1 is ENHRY, CDR2 SYGVKD, per germline. Trimming removed 6 bases from V and 0 bases from J, with 12 bases in between. CDR3 residues: CAIRGLRGSGNTIYF. The DNA of the CDR3 is TGTGCCATCAGGGGACTGCGGGGCTCTGGAAACACCATATATTTT.

The genes are TRBV5-1 and TRBJ1-2, with 8 nucleotides matching TRBD1. Germline V lookup: CDR1 SGHRS, CDR2 YFSETQ. The junction had 14 bases not matched to a gene; V was cut back by 5 bases and J by 8 bases. The CDR3 loop spans 15 amino acids. In DNA, the CDR3 is TGCGCCAGCAGGTGGGCAGGGGGCGAACTATACGGCTACACCTTC. This encodes CASRWAGGELYGYTF.

This chain uses TRBV2 with TRBJ1-3; perhaps TRBD1 as D (5 bases). The CDR3 contains 17 residues. Looked up from germline, CDR1 is SNHLY and CDR2 is FYNNEI. The V and J ends lost 6 bases and 0 bases respectively, with 18 bases between them. Here the CDR3 DNA reads TGTGCCAGCAGCGCCTCGGGGGGAGTGTTCTCTGGAAACACCATATATTTT. It is translated as CASSASGGVFSGNTIYF.

In DNA, the CDR3 is TGCGCCAGCAGCCAGGGCCTTGTAGGGGGCGGCTCTGGGGCCAACGTCCTGACTTTC. Its translation is CASSQGLVGGGSGANVLTF. V gene TRBV4-1 combines with J gene TRBJ2-6; 7 bases are a match to TRBD1. Trimming removed 3 bases from V and 0 bases from J; junction bases left unmatched: 11. Germline V gene lookup returns CDR1 MGHRA and CDR2 YSYEKL. The CDR3 sequence is 19 residues long.

Only one count was recorded for this clone. The chain is built from TRBV11-2 and TRBJ1-2; maybe TRBD1 (5 bases). The CDR3 has 13 residues. V was shortened by 1 base and J by 8 bases, with 11 bases between the two germline ends. Germline V gene sequence: CDR1 SGHAT, CDR2 FQNNGV. The chain's CDR3 is CASSLGVTGGYTF. CDR3 DNA: TGTGCCAGCAGCTTAGGAGTCACAGGAGGCTACACCTTC.

J is TRBJ2-7 and V is TRBV5-1, with D unclear. This CDR3 is 11 amino acids long. CDR1 SGHRS and CDR2 YFSETQ come from the germline V gene. V lost 3 bases and J 0 bases, leaving 1 base between the germline ends. CDR3 DNA sequence: TGCGCCAGCAGCTCCTCCTACGAGCAGTACTTC. It encodes CASSSSYEQYF.

The chain is built from TRBV20-1 and TRBJ1-6; no reliable D call. CDR1 and CDR2 (germline): DFQATT, SNEGSKA (reference sequence). The CDR3 contains 11 residues. Trimming took 1 base from V and 6 from J, leaving 1 base between them. CDR3 loop: CSARANSPLHF. CDR3 DNA sequence: TGCAGTGCTAGAGCTAATTCACCCCTCCACTTT.

In regard to this clone: The germline gene is not matched at one end of the junction; a read error may be the cause. V gene TRBV6-5 combines with J gene TRBJ1-6; no clear D gene. The CDR3 has 16 residues. CDR1 is MNHEY, CDR2 SVGAGI, per germline. The CDR3 DNA is TGTGCCAGCAGTTACTCAGCGGGGAGGGTCAATTCATCCCTCCACTTT. This codes for CASSYSAGRVNSSLHF.